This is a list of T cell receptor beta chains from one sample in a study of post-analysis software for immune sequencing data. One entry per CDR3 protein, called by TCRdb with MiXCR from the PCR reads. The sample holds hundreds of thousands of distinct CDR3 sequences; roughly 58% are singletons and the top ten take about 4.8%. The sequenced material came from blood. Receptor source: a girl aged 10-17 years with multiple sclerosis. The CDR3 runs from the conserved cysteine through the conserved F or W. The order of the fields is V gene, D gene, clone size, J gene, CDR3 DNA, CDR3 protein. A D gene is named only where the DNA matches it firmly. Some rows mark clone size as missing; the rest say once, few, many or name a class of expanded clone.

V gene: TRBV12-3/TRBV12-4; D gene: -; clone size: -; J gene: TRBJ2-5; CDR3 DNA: TGTGCCAGCAGTCCCCAGGTCGGCCAGTCGGAGACCCAGTACTTC; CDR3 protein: CASSPQVGQSETQYF
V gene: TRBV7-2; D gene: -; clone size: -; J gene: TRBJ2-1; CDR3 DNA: TGTGCCAGCAGCCTCCGGGACTCTGAGAACTCCTACAATGAGCAGTTCTTC; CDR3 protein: CASSLRDSENSYNEQFF
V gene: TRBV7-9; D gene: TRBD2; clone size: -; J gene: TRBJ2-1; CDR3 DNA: TGTGCCAGCAGCACCCCTCTAGCGGACCGGAAAGAGCAGTTCTTC; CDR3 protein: CASSTPLADRKEQFF
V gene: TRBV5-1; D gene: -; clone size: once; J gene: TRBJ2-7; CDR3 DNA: TGCGCCAGCAGCTTGAACTGGGTCGAGCAGTACTTC; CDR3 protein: CASSLNWVEQYF
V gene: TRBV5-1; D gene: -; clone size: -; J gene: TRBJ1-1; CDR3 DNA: TGCGCCAGCAGCTTGGCCCGGGCAGGCACTGAAGCTTTCTTT; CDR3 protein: CASSLARAGTEAFF
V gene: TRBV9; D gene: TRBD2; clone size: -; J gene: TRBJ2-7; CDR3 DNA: TGTGCCAGCAGCTCCTCAGCGGGAGCGGCCTACGAGCAGTACTTC; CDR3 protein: CASSSSAGAAYEQYF
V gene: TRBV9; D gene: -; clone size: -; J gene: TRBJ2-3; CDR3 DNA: TGTGCCAGCAGCGCCCTAGCGACCTTCACAGATACGCAGTATTTT; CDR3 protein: CASSALATFTDTQYF
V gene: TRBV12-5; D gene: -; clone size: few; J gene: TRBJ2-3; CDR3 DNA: TGTGCTAGTGGTCCTCGCAACACAGATACGCAGTATTTT; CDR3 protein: CASGPRNTDTQYF
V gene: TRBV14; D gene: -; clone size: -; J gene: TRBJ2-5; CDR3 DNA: TGTGCCAGCAGCCAAGATCGCGGGACTCGCATTACGGAGACCCAGTACTTC; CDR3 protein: CASSQDRGTRITETQYF
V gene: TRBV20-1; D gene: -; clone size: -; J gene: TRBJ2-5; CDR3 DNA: TGCAGTGCTAGATGGCAGGCGGAGACCCAGTACTTC; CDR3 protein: CSARWQAETQYF
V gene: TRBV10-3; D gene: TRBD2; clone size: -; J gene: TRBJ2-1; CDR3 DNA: TGTGCTATCAGTGCCGAGACTAGCGGGAGCCCCTACAATGAGCAGTTCTTC; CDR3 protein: CAISAETSGSPYNEQFF
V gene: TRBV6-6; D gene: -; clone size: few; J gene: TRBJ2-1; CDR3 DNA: TGTGCCAGCAGCCCCCTGGGTGGGGCTAAGGGGTACAATGAGCAGTTCTTC; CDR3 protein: CASSPLGGAKGYNEQFF
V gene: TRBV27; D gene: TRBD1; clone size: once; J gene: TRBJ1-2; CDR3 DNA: TGTGCCAGCAGTCCCTATTCGACAGGGGGCGGCTACACCTTC; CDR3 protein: CASSPYSTGGGYTF
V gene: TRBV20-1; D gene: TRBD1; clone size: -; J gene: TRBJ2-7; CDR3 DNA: TGCAGTGCTAGACCCCCTCCGGACAGGGCAAGAGAGGAGCCCCAGTACTTC; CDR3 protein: CSARPPPDRAREEPQYF
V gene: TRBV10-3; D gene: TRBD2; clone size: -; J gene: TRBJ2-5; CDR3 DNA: TGTGCCATCAGTGAGGCCGGGACTAAAGAGACCCAGTACTTC; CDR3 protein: CAISEAGTKETQYF
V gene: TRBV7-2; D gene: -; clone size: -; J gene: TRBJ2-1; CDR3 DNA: TGTGCCAGCAGCTTAGCGGTGTCCGAGCAGTTCTTC; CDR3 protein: CASSLAVSEQFF
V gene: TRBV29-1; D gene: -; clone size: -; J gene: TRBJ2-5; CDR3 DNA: TGCAGCGTTGGACAGTTGGAGACCCAGTACTTC; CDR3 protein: CSVGQLETQYF
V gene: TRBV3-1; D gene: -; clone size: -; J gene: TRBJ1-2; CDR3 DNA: TGTGCCAGCAGCCAAGATATTGTAAGGAACTATGGCTACACCTTC; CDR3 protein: CASSQDIVRNYGYTF
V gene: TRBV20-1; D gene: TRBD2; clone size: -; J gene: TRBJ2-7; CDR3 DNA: TGCAGTGCTAGGGGAAGCGGGAGGGACTACGAGCAGTACTTC; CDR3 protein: CSARGSGRDYEQYF
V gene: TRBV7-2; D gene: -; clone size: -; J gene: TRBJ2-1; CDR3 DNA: TGTGCCAGCAGCACCTCGCGGGACATCATCAATGAGCAGTTCTTC; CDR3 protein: CASSTSRDIINEQFF
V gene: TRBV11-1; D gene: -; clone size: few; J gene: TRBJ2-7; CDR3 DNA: TGTGCCAGCAGCTTTGCCAGCCTAGGGCGCGAGCAGTACTTC; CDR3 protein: CASSFASLGREQYF
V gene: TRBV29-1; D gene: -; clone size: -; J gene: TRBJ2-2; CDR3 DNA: TGCAGCGTTGGCAGGACTTTCACCGGGGAGCTGTTTTTT; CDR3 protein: CSVGRTFTGELFF
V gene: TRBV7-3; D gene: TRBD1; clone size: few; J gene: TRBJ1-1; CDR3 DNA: TGTGCCAGCAGCTCAGGGGGTAGGGGCGAAGCTTTCTTT; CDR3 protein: CASSSGGRGEAFF
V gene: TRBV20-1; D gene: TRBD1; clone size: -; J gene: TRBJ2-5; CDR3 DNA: TGCAGTGCGGAAACAGGGGGTACAGCAGAGACCCAGTACTTC; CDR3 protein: CSAETGGTAETQYF
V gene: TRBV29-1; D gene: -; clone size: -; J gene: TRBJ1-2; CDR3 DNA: TGCAGTGTAAAAGCAGGGGTTGGCTATGGCTACACCTTC; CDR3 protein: CSVKAGVGYGYTF
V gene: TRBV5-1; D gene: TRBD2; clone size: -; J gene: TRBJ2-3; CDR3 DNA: TGCGCCAGCAGCTCTGTGACTAGCGGGAGTTTAACAGATACGCAGTATTTT; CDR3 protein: CASSSVTSGSLTDTQYF
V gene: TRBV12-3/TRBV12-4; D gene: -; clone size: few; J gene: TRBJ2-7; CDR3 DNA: TGTGCCAGCAGTTTTGGCGAAACTTCCAGGCGTGTATACGAGCAGTACTTC; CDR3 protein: CASSFGETSRRVYEQYF
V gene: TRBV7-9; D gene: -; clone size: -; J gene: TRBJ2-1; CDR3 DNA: TGTGCCAGCAGCTTGCAAGTCATCGGGGCAGGGGATGAGCAGTTCTTC; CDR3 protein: CASSLQVIGAGDEQFF
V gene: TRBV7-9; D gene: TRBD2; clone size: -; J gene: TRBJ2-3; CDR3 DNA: TGTGCCAGCAGCCTCGGGACTAGCGGGAGTGTGGATACGCAGTATTTT; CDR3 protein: CASSLGTSGSVDTQYF
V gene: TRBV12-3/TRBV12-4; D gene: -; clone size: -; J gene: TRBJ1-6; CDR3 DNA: TGTGCCAGCAGGCCCAGGAGCTCCTATAATTCACCCCTCCACTTT; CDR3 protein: CASRPRSSYNSPLHF
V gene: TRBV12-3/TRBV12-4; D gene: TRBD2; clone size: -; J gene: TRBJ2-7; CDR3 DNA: TGTGCCAGCAGTTTACGGGGGGCTAGCGGGGCCTCCTACGAGCAGTACTTC; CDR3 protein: CASSLRGASGASYEQYF
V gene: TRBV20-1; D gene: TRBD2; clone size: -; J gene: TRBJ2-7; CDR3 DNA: TGCAGTGCTAGACTTCCGGGACTAGCGAGCGAGCAGTACTTC; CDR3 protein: CSARLPGLASEQYF
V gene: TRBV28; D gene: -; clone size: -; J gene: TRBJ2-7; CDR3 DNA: TGTGCCAGCAGTGATACCGGGGGCAGGGCCTCGAACGAGCAGTACTTC; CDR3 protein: CASSDTGGRASNEQYF
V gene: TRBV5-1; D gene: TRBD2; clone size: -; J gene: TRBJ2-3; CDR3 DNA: TGCGCCAGCAGCTTCCTTGGACTAGCGGATAGCACAGATACGCAGTATTTT; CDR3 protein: CASSFLGLADSTDTQYF
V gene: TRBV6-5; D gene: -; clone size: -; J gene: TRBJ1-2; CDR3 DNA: TGTGCCAGCAGTTACTCGGGCCTAAACTATGGCTACACCTTC; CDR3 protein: CASSYSGLNYGYTF
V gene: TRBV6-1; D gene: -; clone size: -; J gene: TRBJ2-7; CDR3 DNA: TGTGCCAGCAGTGGGGGACGGAGGCCCTACGAGCAGTACTTC; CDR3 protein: CASSGGRRPYEQYF
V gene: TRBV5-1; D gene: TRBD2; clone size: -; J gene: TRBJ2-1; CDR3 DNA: TGCGCCAGCAGATCCTCGGGACTAGCGGGAGGGCCATCCTACAATGAGCAGTTCTTC; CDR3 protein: CASRSSGLAGGPSYNEQFF
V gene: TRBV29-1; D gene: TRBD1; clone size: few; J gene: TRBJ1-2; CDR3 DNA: TGCAGCGTTGGGACTCGGACAGGAGGGTATGGCTACACCTTC; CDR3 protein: CSVGTRTGGYGYTF
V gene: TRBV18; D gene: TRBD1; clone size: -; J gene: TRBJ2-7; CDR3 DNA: TGCGCCAGCTCACGCACCACGACAGGGGGCTTCAACGAGCAGTACTTC; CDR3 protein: CASSRTTTGGFNEQYF
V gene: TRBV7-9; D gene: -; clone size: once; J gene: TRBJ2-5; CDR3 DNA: TGTGCCAGCAGCTTTGGGGGAGACCTGGATGGGACCCAGTACTTC; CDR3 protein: CASSFGGDLDGTQYF
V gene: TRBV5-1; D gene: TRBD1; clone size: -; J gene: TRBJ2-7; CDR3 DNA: TGCGCCAGCAGCTTCGACGGGACAGGCTACGAGCAGTACTTC; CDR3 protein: CASSFDGTGYEQYF
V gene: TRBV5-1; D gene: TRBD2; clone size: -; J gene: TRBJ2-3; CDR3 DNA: TGCGCCAGCAAGTCAGCGGGGATGGGAGATACGCAGTATTTT; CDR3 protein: CASKSAGMGDTQYF
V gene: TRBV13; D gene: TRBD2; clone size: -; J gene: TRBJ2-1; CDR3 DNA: TGTGCCAGCAGTCTGTCCGGGACTAGCTTCATCCATGAGCAGTTCTTC; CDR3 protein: CASSLSGTSFIHEQFF
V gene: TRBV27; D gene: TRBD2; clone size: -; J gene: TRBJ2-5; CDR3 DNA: TGTGCCAGCAGTTCCAGCGGGAGACGAGAGACCCAGTACTTC; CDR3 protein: CASSSSGRRETQYF
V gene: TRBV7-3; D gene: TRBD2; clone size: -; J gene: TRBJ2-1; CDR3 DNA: TGTGCCAGCAGCTCCCGGAAAGGGACTAGCGGTTACAATGAGCAGTTCTTC; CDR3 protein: CASSSRKGTSGYNEQFF
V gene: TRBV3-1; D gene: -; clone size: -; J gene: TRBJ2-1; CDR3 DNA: TGTGCCAGCAGTCGACGGTGGAATGAGCAGTTCTTC; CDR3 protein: CASSRRWNEQFF
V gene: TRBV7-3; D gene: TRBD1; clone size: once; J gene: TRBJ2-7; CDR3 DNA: TGTGCCAGCAGCTCCGGACAGGGGGCATTCAACGAGCAGTACTTC; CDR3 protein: CASSSGQGAFNEQYF